The next 8 T cell receptor beta chains were all read from a single sample in a study of OX40 agonist ivuxolimab in advanced cancers. The method was immunoSEQ multiplex PCR; TCRdb's version includes in-frame clones alone and lacks a portion of them. The sample has 100,000 to 120,000 clones, more than 85% seen once. This sample comprised CD4+ or CD8+ T cells sorted from blood, obtained in a trial of the OX40 agonist ivuxolimab. Receptors originate from an adult with an advanced solid tumor such as melanoma, head and neck, liver or kidney cancer.

The chain has TRBV12-5 and TRBJ2-1; the match to TRBD2 covers 8 bases. The germline V gene has CDR1 LGHNT and CDR2 FRNRAP. The CDR3 runs to 16 residues. With 5 bases clipped from V and 4 bases from J, the junction kept 10 bases outside the gene matches. The CDR3 DNA follows: TGTGCTAGTGGTGGGACCGGGACTAGATCTTACAATGAGCAGTTCTTC. Translating it yields CASGGTGTRSYNEQFF.

The chain recombines TRBV27 with TRBJ1-4; D is unresolved. Trimming pared 4 bases from V and 6 bases from J, leaving 18 bases between. The germline gives CDR1 MNHEY, CDR2 SMNVEV (reference sequence). There are 16 residues in the CDR3. CDR3 sequence (DNA): TGTGCCAGCAGTTCGGGGTACAGTGAAGAAGATGAAAAACTGTTTTTT. Translation gives CASSSGYSEEDEKLFF.

This clone has just one count. Germline is not matched at one junction end, which may reflect a read error. The chain recombines TRBV7-7 with TRBJ2-5; 12 positions match TRBD2. This CDR3 is built from 16 residues. The germline V gene encodes CDR1 SSHAT and CDR2 FNYEAQ (reference sequence). CDR3 residues: CASSLASGGGAETQYF. Here the CDR3 DNA reads TGTGCTAGCAGCTTGGCTAGCGGGGGGGGCGCGGAGACCCAGTACTTC.

J is TRBJ2-2 and V is TRBV19; 10 nucleotides match TRBD2. The CDR3 spans 17 residues. CDR1 and CDR2 (germline): LNHDA, SQIVND (reference sequence). V lost 8 bases, J lost 6 bases, and 15 bases stayed unmatched. CDR3 sequence: CASHPVNLAGVSGELFF. The CDR3, as DNA: TGTGCCAGTCATCCAGTTAATCTAGCGGGAGTTTCCGGGGAGCTGTTTTTT.

As for this clone: One end of the junction fails to match germline, which may point to a read error. The V gene is TRBV19, the J gene TRBJ1-4; D uncertain. Germline V gene sequence: CDR1 LNHDA, CDR2 SQIVND (reference sequence). The CDR3 covers 12 residues. In DNA form, the CDR3 reads TGTGCCAGTAGTATTATCAGTGGACCCCTTCTTTTT. Protein product: CASSIISGPLLF.

The J gene is TRBJ2-1, the V gene TRBV11-2; weak D call: TRBD2 (6 bases). The CDR3 runs to 12 residues. V lost 5 bases and J lost 10, with 12 bases in between. Per germline, CDR1 SGHAT and CDR2 FQNNGV. CDR3: CASSPSGVEQFF. CDR3 sequence (DNA): TGTGCCAGCAGCCCGTCGGGGGTGGAGCAGTTCTTC.

This clone was detected once. This chain joins TRBV6-6 and TRBJ1-1; D not resolved. Per germline, CDR1 MNHNY and CDR2 SVGAGI (reference sequence). The CDR3 contains 13 residues. Trimming shortened V by 0 bases and J by 2 bases, and 4 bases separated the two germline ends. The CDR3 bases are TGTGCCAGCAGTTACTCGACAAACACTGAAGCTTTCTTT. The encoded protein is CASSYSTNTEAFF.

The rearrangement links TRBV18 to TRBJ2-5; TRBD2 is a possible D gene (6 bases). The DNA end is a closer match to TRBJ2-7, so the J assignment may be wrong. CDR1 and CDR2 from the germline V gene are KGHSH and LQKENI. The CDR3 loop spans 11 amino acids. CDR3 DNA: TGTGCCAGCTCACCGGAGGGCGAGCAGTACTTC. Protein product: CASSPEGEQYF.